A selection of T cell receptor beta chains follows, all from one sample in a study of T cell changes during pregnancy in multiple sclerosis. Sequenced by immunoSEQ multiplex PCR; TCRdb stores in-frame clones only, minus some. Of around 100,000 clones in the sample, roughly 92% were seen once. The sample consisted of peripheral blood, taken after pregnancy. These receptors were taken from a female donor with multiple sclerosis, enrolled in a pregnancy study. Both conserved end residues are part of each CDR3. The order of the fields is CDR3 DNA, CDR3 protein, D gene, clone size, J gene, V gene. D genes are given only for firm matches. A row's size may be missing; if present it is once, few, many or a size class.

TGTGCCAGCAGTAGCACAGGGAGACGGACTGAAGCTTTCTTT	CASSSTGRRTEAFF	-	-	TRBJ1-1	TRBV6-1
TGTGCCAGCAGACGGAGCGGGAACAATCAGCCCCAGCATTTT	CASRRSGNNQPQHF	-	few	TRBJ1-5	TRBV27
TGTGCCAGCCGGGAAGGAAGTGGAAACACCATATATTTT	CASREGSGNTIYF	-	-	TRBJ1-3	TRBV18
TGTGCCAGCTCACGGACAGAGAATTATAATTCACCCCTCCACTTT	CASSRTENYNSPLHF	-	-	TRBJ1-6	TRBV18
TGTGCCAGCAGCCTCGACAGGGCGGCTGAAGCTTTCTTT	CASSLDRAAEAFF	TRBD1	-	TRBJ1-1	TRBV6-1
TGTGCCAGCATTCTAGGGGGCGGGGGGGCCTACAATGAGCAGTTCTTC	CASILGGGGAYNEQFF	TRBD2	-	TRBJ2-1	TRBV7-9
TGTGCCAGCAGCCAGGCACTGGGGCAGGGATACGAGCAGTACTTC	CASSQALGQGYEQYF	-	-	TRBJ2-7	TRBV4-2
TGTGCCAGCAGTGAAGCGGCGGGGCAGCTCAATCAGCCCCAGCATTTT	CASSEAAGQLNQPQHF	-	few	TRBJ1-5	TRBV2
TGTGCCAGCAGCGCCCCCCCCGGGGACAGGTCCTCCTACGAGCAGTACTTC	CASSAPPGDRSSYEQYF	TRBD1	once	TRBJ2-7	TRBV5-6
TGTGCCAGCTCACCTAACGGCGGTTACGAGCAGTACTTC	CASSPNGGYEQYF	-	-	TRBJ2-7	TRBV18
TGTGCCAGCAGCCCGGGACTAAAATACAATGAGCAGTTCTTC	CASSPGLKYNEQFF	TRBD2	-	TRBJ2-1	TRBV11-2
TGTGCCAGCAGCCCACCCAGGGGACCGGGCTATGGCTACACCTTC	CASSPPRGPGYGYTF	-	-	TRBJ1-2	TRBV7-8
TGTGCTAGTGGTTTGGACTCATGGGACTCCCGGCACGAGCAGTACTTC	CASGLDSWDSRHEQYF	-	-	TRBJ2-7	TRBV12-5
TGTGCCAGCAGCTTAGATGTAGCGGGGGGTCAGGAGACCCAGTACTTC	CASSLDVAGGQETQYF	TRBD2	-	TRBJ2-5	TRBV7-6
TGTGCCAGCAGCTTGCTTAGATCGGGAGAATCAAATCAGCCCCAGCATTTT	CASSLLRSGESNQPQHF	-	-	TRBJ1-5	TRBV7-8
TGCGCCAGCAGCTTGGGGACAGGGGGAAGCAATCAGCCCCAGCATTTT	CASSLGTGGSNQPQHF	TRBD1	-	TRBJ1-5	TRBV5-1
TGTGCCAGCAGCATTCTAGCGGGGGGGAGTCAGTACTTC	CASSILAGGSQYF	TRBD2	-	TRBJ2-7	TRBV13
TGTGCCAGCTCACCGTTGCGGGGCGGGAACACAGATACGCAGTATTTT	CASSPLRGGNTDTQYF	-	-	TRBJ2-3	TRBV18
TGTGCTAGTGGTCTCGGGACTAGCGGATACAATGAGCAGTTCTTC	CASGLGTSGYNEQFF	TRBD2	-	TRBJ2-1	TRBV12-5
TGTGCCAGCTCACCTAGGGACAGGGGGTCCTACGAGCAGTACTTC	CASSPRDRGSYEQYF	TRBD1	-	TRBJ2-7	TRBV18
TGTGCCAGCAGTTATAACAGGAGCCCCTACGAGCAGTACTTC	CASSYNRSPYEQYF	-	-	TRBJ2-7	TRBV27
TGCAGCGTCGCGGGTCAAACAAACTCCTACGAGCAGTACTTC	CSVAGQTNSYEQYF	-	-	TRBJ2-7	TRBV29-1
TGTGCCAGCAGGGACTCGTACTCCTACAATGAGCAGTTCTTC	CASRDSYSYNEQFF	-	-	TRBJ2-1	TRBV27
TGTGCCAGCCATCTAGCGAAGGTAGCAGATACGCAGTATTTT	CASHLAKVADTQYF	-	once	TRBJ2-3	TRBV6-1